A selection of T cell receptor beta chains follows, all from one sample in a study of T cells after yellow fever vaccination. TCRdb re-called the 5' RACE reads with MiXCR, one entry per CDR3 protein. Counted here are some 350,000 distinct CDR3 sequences, approximately 10% occurring once; the ten biggest clones make up around 20%. This specimen consisted of PBMCs, obtained on the day of the first yellow fever vaccination. Receptors were obtained from a man between 18 and 29 years old who received the YFV17D yellow fever vaccine. The CDR3 runs from the conserved cysteine through the conserved F or W. D genes are given only for firm matches. The listing skips clone size in some rows; elsewhere it reads once, few, many or a size class.

V gene,D gene,clone size,J gene,CDR3 DNA,CDR3 protein
TRBV6-2/TRBV6-3,.,.,TRBJ1-1,TGTGCCAGCAGTTACGTGGGGGTCACTGAAGCTTTCTTT,CASSYVGVTEAFF
TRBV24-1,.,many,TRBJ2-5,TGTGCCACCAGTGATCTGGGGCAGGGCGACCAAGAGACCCAGTACTTC,CATSDLGQGDQETQYF
TRBV29-1,.,few,TRBJ1-1,TGCAGCGTTGAACGGACTCCCGCCACTGAAGCTTTCTTT,CSVERTPATEAFF
TRBV4-2,.,.,TRBJ2-5,TGTGCCAGCAGCCAAGGGAGTTACGGCAGCGGAGAAGAGACCCAGTACTTC,CASSQGSYGSGEETQYF
TRBV12-3/TRBV12-4,.,.,TRBJ1-1,TGTGCCAGCAGGAGGGAAACAGGGAACACTGAAGCTTTCTTT,CASRRETGNTEAFF
TRBV6-2/TRBV6-3,TRBD2,few,TRBJ2-1,TGTGCCAGCAGTCCGGGACTAGCGGGGGGAGTCTTC,CASSPGLAGGVF
TRBV4-2,.,few,TRBJ2-1,TGTGCCAGCAGCCAGCAGCTAACAGGGCCTAAGGGCAATGAGCAGTTCTTC,CASSQQLTGPKGNEQFF
TRBV7-2,TRBD1,.,TRBJ1-5,TGTGCCAGCAGCCCTCGGACAGGAGGGCAGCCCCAGCATTTT,CASSPRTGGQPQHF
TRBV9,.,.,TRBJ1-1,TGTGCCAGCAGCGCGTCGGACAGACACACTGAAGCTTTCTTT,CASSASDRHTEAFF
TRBV4-3,.,few,TRBJ2-3,TGCGCCAGCAGCCAGCATCGGGGTTCGCAGTATTTT,CASSQHRGSQYF
TRBV4-1,.,few,TRBJ1-4,TGCGCCAGCAGCCACGGTCCGGGTGGGGCGAATGAAAAACTGTTTTTT,CASSHGPGGANEKLFF
TRBV29-1,.,.,TRBJ1-4,TGCAGCGTCAAGGAAGAGTTTAATGAAAAACTGTTTTTT,CSVKEEFNEKLFF
TRBV20-1,.,.,TRBJ1-1,TGCAGTGCGAGCGGGGTTAACGAAGCTTTCTTT,CSASGVNEAFF
TRBV20-1,.,few,TRBJ2-7,TGCAGTGCTACACCCTTTGGGAGGGGGACTTACGAGCAGTACTTC,CSATPFGRGTYEQYF
TRBV20-1,.,few,TRBJ1-2,TGCAGTGCTTTCCCGGCCACCTCACCATCTCCTAACTATGGCTACACCTTC,CSAFPATSPSPNYGYTF
TRBV4-3,.,.,TRBJ1-6,TGCGCCAGCAGCCAAGATCTAGGGGGGAAGTATTCACCCCTCCACTTT,CASSQDLGGKYSPLHF
TRBV18,.,.,TRBJ2-6,TGTGCCAGCTCACCGCCTGGGACATACGTATCTGGGGCCAACGTCCTGACTTTC,CASSPPGTYVSGANVLTF
TRBV5-5,.,many,TRBJ1-5,TGTGCCAGCAGCTTAGAGTCAGGTTCCTATCAGCCCCAGCATTTT,CASSLESGSYQPQHF
TRBV5-4,TRBD2,few,TRBJ2-1,TGTGCCAGCAGCGGGACTAGCGGGGGGGCCGACAATGAGCAGTTCTTC,CASSGTSGGADNEQFF
TRBV7-2,.,many,TRBJ2-3,TGTGCCAGCAGCTTATTACGTGCGGCAGCCGACACAGATACGCAGTATTTT,CASSLLRAAADTDTQYF
TRBV4-2,.,.,TRBJ1-1,TGTGCCAGCAGTCACGACAAGAACACTGAAGCTTTCTTT,CASSHDKNTEAFF
TRBV28,.,.,TRBJ1-2,TGTGCCAGCACACCCGGGACAAGGAACTATGGCTACACCTTC,CASTPGTRNYGYTF
TRBV6-6,.,.,TRBJ1-6,TGTGCCAGCAGTTACATTCGTTCACCCCTCCACTTT,CASSYIRSPLHF
TRBV6-2/TRBV6-3,TRBD1,.,TRBJ1-5,TGTGCCAGCAGTAAAACTAACAGGGGGCAAGGCAATCAGCCCCAGCATTTT,CASSKTNRGQGNQPQHF
TRBV30,.,.,TRBJ2-1,TGTGCCTGGAGCCCGGACTCATCCTACAATGAGCAGTTCTTC,CAWSPDSSYNEQFF
TRBV6-2/TRBV6-3,TRBD2,few,TRBJ2-5,TGTGCCAGCAGTTACGGGGGGACTAGCGGGGGCTCGTGGTACCAAGAGACCCAGTACTTC,CASSYGGTSGGSWYQETQYF
TRBV6-5,.,few,TRBJ1-4,TGTGCCAGCAGGACCAGGGGACCAAATGAAAAACTGTTTTTT,CASRTRGPNEKLFF
TRBV6-1,TRBD1,few,TRBJ2-2,TGTGCCAGCAGCGGGACAGAGTACACCGGGGAGCTGTTTTTT,CASSGTEYTGELFF
TRBV4-1,.,.,TRBJ1-2,TGCGCCAGCAGCCAAGTTTCGGGAGGGTATGGCTACACCTTC,CASSQVSGGYGYTF
TRBV4-1,.,few,TRBJ2-2,TGCGCCAGCAGCCAAGAGCCCGCCCGGGTCGGGGAGCTGTTTTTT,CASSQEPARVGELFF
TRBV20-1,.,.,TRBJ1-4,TGCAGTGCTAGTGCGGGTATCGGAACTAATGAAAAACTGTTTTTT,CSASAGIGTNEKLFF
TRBV11-2,.,.,TRBJ1-3,TGTGCCAGCAGCGAATCTGAAAACACCATATATTTT,CASSESENTIYF
TRBV12-3/TRBV12-4,.,few,TRBJ1-1,TGTGCCAGCAGCCTTTCCGGGACAAAAGGAGTTGAAGCTTTCTTT,CASSLSGTKGVEAFF
TRBV11-3,.,.,TRBJ2-1,TGTGCCAGCAGCGCTAGACTCTCGACAGATTCCTACAATGAGCAGTTCTTC,CASSARLSTDSYNEQFF
TRBV20-1,.,few,TRBJ2-3,TGCAGTGCTAGCGGCGGGTTGAGCACAGATACGCAGTATTTT,CSASGGLSTDTQYF
TRBV20-1,.,.,TRBJ1-2,TGCAGTGCTAGCCCGGCCCCCGGGCGTGGCTACACCTTC,CSASPAPGRGYTF
TRBV5-1,TRBD2,once,TRBJ2-3,TGCGCCAGCAGCTTGGATGCTAGCGGGGGGCTAACAGATACGCAGTATTTT,CASSLDASGGLTDTQYF
TRBV10-1,.,few,TRBJ2-5,TGCGCCAGCAGCTACGGACCCGGATGGGCCCAGTACTTC,CASSYGPGWAQYF
TRBV3-1,.,.,TRBJ1-5,TGTGCCAGCAGCCAAGCTTATAGCAATCAGCCCCAGCATTTT,CASSQAYSNQPQHF
TRBV4-1,TRBD1,few,TRBJ1-6,TGCGCCAGCAGCCAACTGGACAGGGCCCTCTCCTATAATTCACCCCTCCACTTT,CASSQLDRALSYNSPLHF
TRBV12-5,.,.,TRBJ2-3,TGTGCTAGTGGTTTGGTACGAGGGGATTGGGGCACAGATACGCAGTATTTT,CASGLVRGDWGTDTQYF
TRBV4-3,.,few,TRBJ1-3,TGCGCCAGCAGCCAAGGGTGGCAGGGTGGAAACACCATATATTTT,CASSQGWQGGNTIYF
TRBV29-1,.,few,TRBJ1-1,TGCAGCGTCGGAACAGGAGCGAACACTGAAGCTTTCTTT,CSVGTGANTEAFF
TRBV6-4,.,.,TRBJ2-3,TGTGCCAGCAGTGACTCGGAAGTCACAGATACGCAGTATTTT,CASSDSEVTDTQYF
TRBV7-2,TRBD2,few,TRBJ2-5,TGTGCCAGCAGCTTAATGGCTAGCGGGGGGGAGACCCAGTACTTC,CASSLMASGGETQYF
TRBV5-4,.,many,TRBJ2-7,TGTGCCAGCAGCTTGGACGGCTACGAGCAGTACTTC,CASSLDGYEQYF
TRBV6-5,TRBD2,.,TRBJ2-1,TGTGCCAGCACTTCGACTAGCGGGGGGAATGAGCAGTTCTTC,CASTSTSGGNEQFF
TRBV7-9,TRBD2,.,TRBJ2-1,TGTGCCAGCGTTGGGCGGGGGGTTACCTCCTACAATGAGCAGTTCTTC,CASVGRGVTSYNEQFF
TRBV5-5,.,few,TRBJ1-3,TGTGCCAGCAGCTCGACCGATTCGAAGACCATATATTTT,CASSSTDSKTIYF
TRBV3-1,TRBD1,few,TRBJ2-3,TGTGCCAGCAGCCGAAATACAGGGGGCGCGGATACGCAGTATTTT,CASSRNTGGADTQYF
TRBV9,TRBD2,.,TRBJ2-3,TGTGCCAGCAGCCTCGGACTAGCGGGGGCCCGCACAGATACGCAGTATTTT,CASSLGLAGARTDTQYF
TRBV27,.,few,TRBJ1-5,TGTGCCAGCAGTTTATTTTACCAAAATCAGCCCCAGCATTTT,CASSLFYQNQPQHF
TRBV7-3,.,.,TRBJ2-3,TGTGCCAGCAGCTTATGGGGCGGGGGCACAGATACGCAGTATTTT,CASSLWGGGTDTQYF
TRBV12-3/TRBV12-4,.,.,TRBJ2-7,TGTGCCAGCAGCCCTCAATTCTACGAGCAGTACTTC,CASSPQFYEQYF